This TCR beta chain was observed in a study of identifying expanded T cells in peripheral blood. Germline V lookup: CDR1 MNHEY, CDR2 SVGAGI. The CDR3 runs to 12 residues. The ends lost 10 bases at V and 6 bases at J; junction bases unmatched: 6. TCRdb's table, derived via immunoSEQ multiplex PCR, lists solely in-frame clones and lacks some. The sample lists 120,000 or so clones, approximately 88% occurring once. Collection occurred without any documented infections or immune events in donors. This chain links TRBV6-5 with TRBJ2-1; 7 nucleotides align to TRBD2. The sample was blood. The sequence came from a person aged 18 to 70 in good health. CDR3 bases: TGTGCCACCAGGGCGGGGGTCAATGAGCAGTTCTTC. Residues: CATRAGVNEQFF.